Listed below are T cell receptor beta chains from one sample, sequenced in a study of T cell responses to AZD1222 COVID-19 vaccine. Data came from immunoSEQ multiplex PCR; TCRdb stores just in-frame clones and leaves some out. Found here are 130,000 to 150,000 clones, around 90% of them singletons; the top ten hold about 1.3%. The sequencing used peripheral blood, collected on day 0 of AZD1222 vaccination. The receptors shown here come from an adult in good health. Both conserved end residues are part of each CDR3. The D gene is left open where the match is weak. The size entry is marked missing in some rows and otherwise reads once, few, many or a size class.

CDR3: CASFSSGNSPLHF; DNA: TGTGCCAGTTTTAGCTCGGGAAATTCACCCCTCCACTTT; J: TRBJ1-6; V: TRBV21-1; D: NA; size: NA
CDR3: CASSGLAGVPDTQYF; DNA: TGTGCCAGCAGCGGACTAGCGGGAGTGCCAGATACGCAGTATTTT; J: TRBJ2-3; V: TRBV6-5; D: TRBD2; size: NA
CDR3: CASRLDRNNEQFF; DNA: TGTGCCAGCAGACTGGACAGAAACAATGAGCAGTTCTTC; J: TRBJ2-1; V: TRBV2; D: NA; size: NA
CDR3: CASSFAGLGYTF; DNA: TGTGCCAGCAGTTTTGCGGGGCTCGGCTACACCTTC; J: TRBJ1-2; V: TRBV12-3/TRBV12-4; D: NA; size: NA
CDR3: CAIGDRGYEQYF; DNA: TGTGCGATCGGGGACAGGGGCTACGAGCAGTACTTC; J: TRBJ2-7; V: TRBV6-5; D: TRBD1; size: once
CDR3: CASSFSKNSPLHF; DNA: TGCGCCAGCAGCTTCTCCAAAAATTCACCCCTCCACTTT; J: TRBJ1-6; V: TRBV5-1; D: NA; size: NA
CDR3: CATPEPAPEKLFF; DNA: TGTGCCACCCCAGAACCGGCTCCTGAAAAACTGTTTTTT; J: TRBJ1-4; V: TRBV24-1; D: NA; size: NA
CDR3: CASSSSGTNTGELFF; DNA: TGTGCCAGCAGTTCGAGCGGGACGAACACCGGGGAGCTGTTTTTT; J: TRBJ2-2; V: TRBV27; D: TRBD2; size: NA
CDR3: CASSLGTSGTEQYF; DNA: TGTGCCAGCAGCCTCGGGACTAGCGGAACCGAGCAGTACTTC; J: TRBJ2-7; V: TRBV6-2/TRBV6-3; D: TRBD2; size: NA
CDR3: CASSWTYESYNSPLHF; DNA: TGTGCCAGCAGCTGGACTTATGAGTCCTATAATTCACCCCTCCACTTT; J: TRBJ1-6; V: TRBV9; D: NA; size: once
CDR3: CASRAGINTPAFF; DNA: TGTGCCAGCAGAGCAGGGATTAATACCCCGGCTTTCTTT; J: TRBJ1-1; V: TRBV7-2; D: NA; size: NA
CDR3: CATSDPTDRGANYGYTF; DNA: TGTGCCACCAGTGACCCAACCGACAGGGGGGCTAACTATGGCTACACCTTC; J: TRBJ1-2; V: TRBV24-1; D: TRBD1; size: once
CDR3: CASSMGLGTRGYTF; DNA: TGTGCCAGTAGTATGGGTCTTGGGACCCGTGGCTACACCTTC; J: TRBJ1-2; V: TRBV19; D: NA; size: NA
CDR3: CASSQSRDRGYEQYF; DNA: TGTGCCAGCTCCCAGTCCCGGGACAGGGGATACGAGCAGTACTTC; J: TRBJ2-7; V: TRBV18; D: TRBD1; size: NA
CDR3: CASSSVQGRGNTIYF; DNA: TGTGCCAGCAGTTCGGTCCAGGGGAGAGGAAACACCATATATTTT; J: TRBJ1-3; V: TRBV27; D: NA; size: NA
CDR3: CASSQDVMGEYSNQPQHF; DNA: TGCGCCAGCAGCCAAGATGTTATGGGGGAATATAGCAATCAGCCCCAGCATTTT; J: TRBJ1-5; V: TRBV4-3; D: NA; size: NA
CDR3: CASSPDGGRYEQYF; DNA: TGTGCCAGCAGCCCCGATGGGGGCCGCTACGAGCAGTACTTC; J: TRBJ2-7; V: TRBV5-6; D: NA; size: NA
CDR3: CASSPRGADYGYTF; DNA: TGTGCCAGCAGCCCCCGGGGGGCAGACTATGGCTACACCTTC; J: TRBJ1-2; V: TRBV11-1; D: NA; size: NA
CDR3: CASSLSSRAENNEQFF; DNA: TGTGCCAGCAGTTTATCCTCTCGAGCGGAGAACAATGAGCAGTTCTTC; J: TRBJ2-1; V: TRBV28; D: NA; size: NA
CDR3: CASSQVSPGQGTEAFF; DNA: TGCGCCAGCAGCCAGGTGTCGCCGGGACAAGGCACTGAAGCTTTCTTT; J: TRBJ1-1; V: TRBV4-1; D: NA; size: once
CDR3: CASSFGTGIYTF; DNA: TGTGCCAGCAGTTTCGGGACAGGCATCTACACCTTC; J: TRBJ1-2; V: TRBV12-3/TRBV12-4; D: TRBD1; size: NA
CDR3: CASSRGTGAFF; DNA: TGTGCCAGCAGCCGCGGGACAGGAGCTTTCTTT; J: TRBJ1-1; V: TRBV5-8; D: TRBD1; size: NA
CDR3: CASRDRVPYEQYF; DNA: TGTGCCAGCAGGGACAGGGTTCCCTACGAGCAGTACTTC; J: TRBJ2-7; V: TRBV6-5; D: TRBD1; size: NA
CDR3: CASQFTRIDAYNSPLHF; DNA: TGTGCCAGCCAATTTACACGGATCGACGCCTATAATTCACCCCTCCACTTT; J: TRBJ1-6; V: TRBV6-4; D: NA; size: NA
CDR3: CASSSGPGNEKLFF; DNA: TGTGCCAGTAGCTCGGGACCTGGTAATGAAAAACTGTTTTTT; J: TRBJ1-4; V: TRBV19; D: NA; size: NA
CDR3: CASSRYMTSGANVLTF; DNA: TGCGCCAGCAGCCGATACATGACCTCTGGGGCCAACGTCCTGACTTTC; J: TRBJ2-6; V: TRBV4-3; D: NA; size: NA
CDR3: CASSRTLGADTEAFF; DNA: TGTGCCAGCAGCCGCACTTTGGGGGCGGACACTGAAGCTTTCTTT; J: TRBJ1-1; V: TRBV7-6; D: NA; size: NA
CDR3: CASSLAQGTEAFF; DNA: TGTGCCAGCAGTTTAGCGCAGGGTACTGAAGCTTTCTTT; J: TRBJ1-1; V: TRBV12-3/TRBV12-4; D: NA; size: NA
CDR3: CASSSETGRYGYTF; DNA: TGTGCCAGCAGTTCTGAGACAGGACGGTATGGCTACACCTTC; J: TRBJ1-2; V: TRBV6-5; D: NA; size: NA
CDR3: CAWSMGTSKNEQFF; DNA: TGTGCCTGGAGTATGGGGACTAGCAAGAATGAGCAGTTCTTC; J: TRBJ2-1; V: TRBV30; D: TRBD2; size: NA
CDR3: CASSQSYSTTYYNEQFF; DNA: TGTGCCAGCAGCCAAAGCTACAGTACTACCTACTACAATGAGCAGTTCTTC; J: TRBJ2-1; V: TRBV4-2; D: NA; size: NA
CDR3: CASSPAEISQPQHF; DNA: TGTGCCAGCTCGCCCGCCGAGATCAGTCAGCCCCAGCATTTT; J: TRBJ1-5; V: TRBV18; D: NA; size: NA
CDR3: CASSFGGPEAFF; DNA: TGTGCCAGCAGTTTCGGAGGGCCGGAAGCTTTCTTT; J: TRBJ1-1; V: TRBV6-2/TRBV6-3; D: NA; size: NA
CDR3: CASSQMGQAEYGYTF; DNA: TGTGCCAGCAGCCAGATGGGACAGGCAGAGTATGGCTACACCTTC; J: TRBJ1-2; V: TRBV4-2; D: TRBD1; size: NA
CDR3: CASGTLDEQFF; DNA: TGTGCTAGTGGTACGCTGGATGAGCAGTTCTTC; J: TRBJ2-1; V: TRBV12-5; D: NA; size: NA
CDR3: CASSLVWGTEAFF; DNA: TGCGCCAGCAGCTTGGTTTGGGGCACTGAAGCTTTCTTT; J: TRBJ1-1; V: TRBV5-1; D: NA; size: NA
CDR3: CASSKELYEQFF; DNA: TGTGCCAGTAGTAAGGAGTTGTATGAGCAGTTCTTC; J: TRBJ2-1; V: TRBV19; D: NA; size: NA
CDR3: CAWSRGRGEKLFF; DNA: TGTGCCTGGAGTAGGGGCCGGGGTGAAAAACTGTTTTTT; J: TRBJ1-4; V: TRBV30; D: NA; size: NA
CDR3: CASSPWVRGNYGYTF; DNA: TGTGCCAGCAGCCCGTGGGTCCGGGGTAACTATGGCTACACCTTC; J: TRBJ1-2; V: TRBV6-5; D: NA; size: NA
CDR3: CASSFGTNTEAFF; DNA: TGCGCCAGCAGCTTCGGCACGAACACTGAAGCTTTCTTT; J: TRBJ1-1; V: TRBV5-1; D: NA; size: NA
CDR3: CASSKGLADSRNEQFF; DNA: TGTGCCAGCAGCAAGGGACTAGCGGACTCACGAAATGAGCAGTTCTTC; J: TRBJ2-1; V: TRBV7-8; D: TRBD2; size: NA
CDR3: CASSLQSGNEQFF; DNA: TGTGCCAGCAGCTTGCAGAGTGGCAATGAGCAGTTCTTC; J: TRBJ2-1; V: TRBV11-3; D: NA; size: NA
CDR3: CASSRGGSNQPQHF; DNA: TGTGCCAGCAGTCGAGGGGGGAGCAATCAGCCCCAGCATTTT; J: TRBJ1-5; V: TRBV28; D: NA; size: NA
CDR3: CASSFGVTLNTEAFF; DNA: TGCGCCAGCAGCTTTGGGGTCACCCTAAACACTGAAGCTTTCTTT; J: TRBJ1-1; V: TRBV5-1; D: NA; size: NA
CDR3: CASSPGLRQPQHF; DNA: TGTGCCAGCAGTCCCGGCCTCCGGCAGCCCCAGCATTTT; J: TRBJ1-5; V: TRBV12-3/TRBV12-4; D: NA; size: NA
CDR3: CASSILGTARISEAFF; DNA: TGTGCCAGTAGTATACTGGGGACAGCGAGGATTTCTGAAGCTTTCTTT; J: TRBJ1-1; V: TRBV19; D: TRBD1; size: few
CDR3: CASSQVRGYQPQHF; DNA: TGCGCCAGCAGCCAAGTCAGGGGCTATCAGCCCCAGCATTTT; J: TRBJ1-5; V: TRBV4-3; D: NA; size: NA
CDR3: CASRAGTDNYEQYF; DNA: TGTGCCAGCAGGGCCGGGACAGATAACTACGAGCAGTACTTC; J: TRBJ2-7; V: TRBV6-5; D: TRBD1; size: NA
CDR3: CASSAPGAGEQPQHF; DNA: TGTGCCAGCAGCGCCCCCGGGGCAGGGGAACAGCCCCAGCATTTT; J: TRBJ1-5; V: TRBV7-9; D: NA; size: NA
CDR3: CASTPRGGFDTEAFF; DNA: TGTGCCAGTACCCCCCGGGGGGGGTTTGACACTGAAGCTTTCTTT; J: TRBJ1-1; V: TRBV19; D: NA; size: NA
CDR3: CASSEGQRFHNEQFF; DNA: TGTGCCAGCAGTGAAGGTCAAAGGTTCCACAATGAGCAGTTCTTC; J: TRBJ2-1; V: TRBV6-1; D: NA; size: NA
CDR3: CASSLVAGGVGGYTF; DNA: TGCGCCAGCAGCTTGGTAGCGGGGGGCGTAGGTGGCTACACCTTC; J: TRBJ1-2; V: TRBV5-1; D: NA; size: NA
CDR3: CASSSRGTSATEAFF; DNA: TGTGCCAGCTCAAGCAGGGGGACATCGGCGACTGAAGCTTTCTTT; J: TRBJ1-1; V: TRBV18; D: TRBD1; size: NA
CDR3: CASSLQGATYSSSYEQYF; DNA: TGTGCCAGCAGCTTACAGGGGGCAACTTACAGTAGCTCCTACGAGCAGTACTTC; J: TRBJ2-7; V: TRBV7-9; D: TRBD1; size: NA
CDR3: CASSMGGYTF; DNA: TGTGCCAGTAGTATGGGTGGCTACACCTTC; J: TRBJ1-2; V: TRBV19; D: NA; size: once
CDR3: CASSLQQGNEQYF; DNA: TGCGCCAGCAGCCTACAACAGGGAAACGAGCAGTACTTC; J: TRBJ2-7; V: TRBV4-3; D: NA; size: NA
CDR3: CASRDDRRGQPQHF; DNA: TGTGCCAGCAGGGACGACAGGAGGGGACAGCCCCAGCATTTT; J: TRBJ1-5; V: TRBV7-8; D: NA; size: NA
CDR3: CASRNRDGRSNYGYTF; DNA: TGTGCCAGCCGTAACCGGGACGGCAGGTCTAACTATGGCTACACCTTC; J: TRBJ1-2; V: TRBV28; D: NA; size: NA
CDR3: CAWDRGQLNEKLFF; DNA: TGTGCCTGGGACAGGGGGCAGTTGAATGAAAAACTGTTTTTT; J: TRBJ1-4; V: TRBV30; D: TRBD1; size: NA
CDR3: CASSSSSTGDTIYF; DNA: TGCGCCAGCAGCTCCTCGAGCACCGGGGACACCATATATTTT; J: TRBJ1-3; V: TRBV5-1; D: NA; size: NA